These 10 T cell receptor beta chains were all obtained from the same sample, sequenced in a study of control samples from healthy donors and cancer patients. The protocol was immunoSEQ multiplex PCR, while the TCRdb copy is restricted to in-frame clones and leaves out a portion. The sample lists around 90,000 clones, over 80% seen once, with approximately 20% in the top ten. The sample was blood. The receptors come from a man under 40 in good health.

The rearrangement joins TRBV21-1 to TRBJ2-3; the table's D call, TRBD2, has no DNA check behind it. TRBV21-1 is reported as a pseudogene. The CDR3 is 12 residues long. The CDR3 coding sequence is TGTGCCAGCAAAATACGCGCAGATACGCAGTATTTT. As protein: CASKIRADTQYF.

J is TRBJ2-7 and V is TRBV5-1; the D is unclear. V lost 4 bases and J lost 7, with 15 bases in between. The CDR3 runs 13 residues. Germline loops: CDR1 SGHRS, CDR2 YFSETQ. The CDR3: CASSPVTSGEQYF. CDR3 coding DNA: TGCGCCAGCAGCCCGGTTACGTCAGGAGAGCAGTACTTC.

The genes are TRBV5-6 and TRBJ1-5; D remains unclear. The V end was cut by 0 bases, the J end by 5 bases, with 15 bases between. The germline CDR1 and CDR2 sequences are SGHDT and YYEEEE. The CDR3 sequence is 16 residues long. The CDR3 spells CASSLDTLVPYQPQHF. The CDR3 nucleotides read TGTGCCAGCAGCTTGGATACCTTAGTACCTTATCAGCCCCAGCATTTT.

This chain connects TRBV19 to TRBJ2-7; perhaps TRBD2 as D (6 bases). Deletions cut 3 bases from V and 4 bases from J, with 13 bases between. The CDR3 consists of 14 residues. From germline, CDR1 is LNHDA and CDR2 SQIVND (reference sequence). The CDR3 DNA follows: TGTGCCAGTAGTATCTGGGGACGGGGGTACGAGCAGTACTTC. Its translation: CASSIWGRGYEQYF. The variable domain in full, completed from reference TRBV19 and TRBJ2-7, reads DGGITQSPKYLFRKEGQNVTLSCEQNLNHDAMYWYRQDPGQGLRLIYYSQIVNDFQKGDIAEGYSVSREKKESFPLTVTSAQKNPTAFYLCASSIWGRGYEQYFGPGTRLTVT.

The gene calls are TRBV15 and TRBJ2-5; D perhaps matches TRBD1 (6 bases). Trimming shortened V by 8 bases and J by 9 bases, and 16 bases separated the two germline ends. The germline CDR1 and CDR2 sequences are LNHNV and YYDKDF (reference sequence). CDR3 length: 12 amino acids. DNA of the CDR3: TGTGCCACCTCGTCATGGCCAGGGGCCCAGTACTTC. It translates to CATSSWPGAQYF.

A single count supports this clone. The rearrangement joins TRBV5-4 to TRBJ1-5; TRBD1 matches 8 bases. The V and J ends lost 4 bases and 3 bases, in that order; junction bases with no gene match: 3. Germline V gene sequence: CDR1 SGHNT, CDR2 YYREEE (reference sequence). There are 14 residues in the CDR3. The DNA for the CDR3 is TGTGCCAGCAGCAGACAGGGGAACAATCAGCCCCAGCATTTT. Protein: CASSRQGNNQPQHF.

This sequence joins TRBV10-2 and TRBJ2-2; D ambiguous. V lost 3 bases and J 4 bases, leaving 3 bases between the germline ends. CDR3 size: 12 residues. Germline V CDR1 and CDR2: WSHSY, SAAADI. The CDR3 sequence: CASSDVTGELFF. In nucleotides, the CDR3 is TGCGCCAGCAGTGACGTCACCGGGGAGCTGTTTTTT.

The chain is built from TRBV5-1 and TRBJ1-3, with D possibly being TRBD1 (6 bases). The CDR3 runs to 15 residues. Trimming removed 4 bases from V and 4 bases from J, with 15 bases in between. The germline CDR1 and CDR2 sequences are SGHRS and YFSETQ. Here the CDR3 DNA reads TGCGCCAGCAGCCAAACTACAGGGAGCGGAAACACCATATATTTT. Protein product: CASSQTTGSGNTIYF.

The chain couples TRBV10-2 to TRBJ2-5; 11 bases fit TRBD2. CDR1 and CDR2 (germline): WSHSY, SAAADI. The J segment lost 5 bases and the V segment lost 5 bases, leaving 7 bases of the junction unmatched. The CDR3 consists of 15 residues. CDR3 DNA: TGCGCCAGCAGTATACCTAGCGGGGGGTCTGAGACCCAGTACTTC. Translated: CASSIPSGGSETQYF.

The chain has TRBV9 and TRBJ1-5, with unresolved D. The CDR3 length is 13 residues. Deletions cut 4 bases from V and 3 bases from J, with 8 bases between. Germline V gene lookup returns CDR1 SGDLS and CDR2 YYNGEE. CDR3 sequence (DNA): TGTGCCAGCAGCTTAGAGGCCAATCAGCCCCAGCATTTT. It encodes CASSLEANQPQHF.